This TCR beta chain was profiled in a study of blood T cell repertoires in COVID-19 (dated by TCRdb to 2020 to 2022). About the full investigation: The collaborator samples originated in the United States, Italy and Spain and spanned the acute and convalescent phases of COVID-19. The prospective study material was composed of cDNA or gDNA derived from T cells, B-cell-depleted T cells, or PBMCs. The dataset comprised deeply sampled blood TCRbeta repertoires from subjects exposed to, actively infected with, or recovered from COVID-19. The repertoires were released in a freely available public database intended as a resource for research on the immune response to SARS-CoV-2. The samples were drawn from the first 160 participants of the ongoing ImmuneRACE study and from some 1,300 subjects provided by 6 global collaborators. A de-identified subject ID, COVID-19 status, age in years and sex were almost always included in the sample metadata. Where available, HLA class I and class II types were taken from metadata supplied by the sample provider and were not determined by assay-based typing.

Details on this clone: Its antigen is still unknown. Qualities for individual bases were not recorded, and no much larger clone is one base off.

Compared with germline, V lacks 2 bases and J lacks 2 bases; bases without a gene match: 6. CDR1 and CDR2 were assigned from the germline V gene (reference sequence) as LNHNV and YYDKDF. The cysteine opens and the phenylalanine closes a CDR3 of 18 amino acids. Only CDR3 DNA remains: 54 bases, in frame from the first base. One collaborating source in Seattle enrolled patients during active infection and followed them longitudinally through the course of disease. The collaborating institutions used their own protocols to collect whole blood in K2EDTA tubes. Collaborator samples were shipped for TCRbeta analysis as frozen whole blood, isolated PBMCs, or DNA extracted from either sample type. TCRbeta CDR3 regions were amplified from genomic DNA by means of the immunoSEQ Assay, a bias-controlled multiplex PCR. On the authors' methods: Within the assay, amplification of reference gene primers was used to estimate how many nucleated cells each sample contained. Sequence reads were collapsed and filtered to measure the absolute abundance of every unique TCRbeta CDR3 rearrangement. For each sample, productive Simpson clonality was calculated as the square root of Simpson's diversity index across productive rearrangements. The table comes from immuneACCESS by way of TCRdb, which keeps in-frame sequences with V and J called. Part of the clones is missing from these tables; in studies checked, under half for an unresolved V gene and the rest for unknown reasons. The D gene and trimming were derived from the DNA, and the V and J assignments and clone size from that table. The sample has approximately 350,000 clones on record, approximately 87% of them singletons. The top ten clones comprise about 6% of the sample.

Study-wide findings and limitations: The quantity of clinical and demographic metadata differed by source and by participant and was supplied without curation.

This chain joins TRBV15 to TRBJ2-1, and 13 bases in between align with TRBD2. The specimen sequenced was peripheral blood. This receptor was identified in a woman between 45 and 65 years old with COVID-19, enrolled during active disease. The CDR3 has the sequence CATSRFTSGRATYNEQFF. The DNA is TGTGCCACCAGCAGATTTACTAGCGGGAGGGCCACCTACAATGAGCAGTTCTTC.